This T cell receptor beta chain was obtained from a study of blood T cell repertoires in COVID-19. Study-wide context: Specimens from acute and convalescent COVID-19 originated in the United States, Italy and Spain. T cells, B-cell-depleted T cells, or PBMCs supplied cDNA or gDNA.

Per the authors' pipeline: It was from reference gene primer amplification that nucleated cell counts were estimated. Sequencing was performed with immunoSEQ multiplex PCR; in TCRdb, only in-frame clones are kept and a portion is missing. The V and J calls and clone size are taken from that table; D and trimming were inferred from the DNA. The repertoire holds under 300,000 clones, around 81% seen once, with just under 6.5% in the top ten. The V gene lost 1 base and the J gene lost 4 bases, with 22 bases spanning the gap. There are 18 residues in the CDR3. CDR1 and CDR2 from the germline V gene are SGHVS and FNYEAQ.

The chain employs TRBV7-6 and TRBJ1-1, with D uncertain. The sequenced sample consisted of peripheral blood. This sequence was found in an older woman with active or convalescent COVID-19. CDR3 in DNA: TGTGCCAGCAGCTTAGGCCCCTCCGCCGGTGGAGCGGGCACTGAAGCTTTCTTT. Protein sequence: CASSLGPSAGGAGTEAFF.